Below, one T cell receptor beta chain is given with its context. Deep-level assay runs were performed. DNA at 200 ng, 25,000 to 35,000 T cell genomes, went into sorted-subset replicate PCRs. Measured with immunoSEQ multiplex PCR; TCRdb has only the in-frame clones, and not every one. The sample includes about 2 million clones, over 85% seen only once; the top ten take 0.9% to 1.4%. This entry comes from a study of shared clonotypes between healthy human individuals. Terminally differentiated effector memory CD45RA+ cells were excluded by CCR7 positive selection of CD45RO-negative cells. Sequencing was performed on naive CD8+ T cells sorted from blood. This TCR was recovered from a man between 18 and 29 years old in good health.

Here the CDR3 reads CASSAYSGGNNEQFF. The CDR3 DNA is TGTGCCAGCAGCGCCTACAGCGGGGGTAACAATGAGCAGTTCTTC. The rearrangement joins TRBV9 to TRBJ2-1; 8 positions match TRBD2. The CDR3 loop spans 15 amino acids. The V segment lost 3 bases and the J segment 5 bases; nucleotides outside the gene matches: 7. CDR1 and CDR2 from the germline V gene are SGDLS and YYNGEE.